These 6 T cell receptor beta chains originate from one sample sequenced in a study of PD-1 blockade in classical Hodgkin lymphoma. Measured with immunoSEQ multiplex PCR; TCRdb has only the in-frame clones, and not every one. The profile shows under 110,000 clones, approximately 90% of them singletons. All trial patients relapsed after autologous stem cell transplantation. Sequencing was performed on peripheral blood mononuclear cells (PBMCs), taken before the second cycle of nivolumab. These TCRs come from a human donor with classical Hodgkin lymphoma.

This chain joins TRBV4-2 and TRBJ1-6, with D unresolved. Germline V gene data show CDR1 as LGHNA and CDR2 as YNFKEQ. The CDR3 sequence is 16 residues long. Deletions cut 0 bases from V and 6 bases from J, with 12 bases between. CDR3 nucleotide sequence: TGTGCCAGCAGCCAAGAGCACAGTCCACGTAATTCACCCCTCCACTTT. Its protein product is CASSQEHSPRNSPLHF.

Only one count was recorded for this clone. This chain joins TRBV4-3 and TRBJ2-3; 9 bases are a match to TRBD1. This CDR3 region has 16 residues. V shed 1 base and J 1 base; nucleotides not matched to a gene: 3. The germline V gene has CDR1 LGHNA and CDR2 YSLEER. The CDR3 sequence is CASSQAGDRGTDTQYF. The CDR3 nucleotides are TGCGCCAGCAGCCAAGCGGGGGACAGGGGCACAGATACGCAGTATTTT.

This CDR3 is CASTTANEQFF. The CDR3 DNA reads as TGTGCCAGCACAACAGCGAATGAGCAGTTCTTC. The genes are TRBV27 and TRBJ2-1; D ambiguous. CDR3 length: 11 amino acids. Germline CDR1 is MNHEY and CDR2 is SMNVEV (reference sequence). The V gene lost 7 bases and the J gene lost 7 bases, with 8 bases spanning the gap.

The chain links TRBV7-9 to TRBJ1-2, with D possibly TRBD1 on 5 matching bases. From germline, CDR1 is SEHNR and CDR2 FQNEAQ (reference sequence). Trimming left V 2 bases short and J 7 bases short, with 14 bases between. This CDR3 comprises 14 residues. The CDR3 loop is CASSLPQGGSGYTF. The CDR3, as DNA: TGTGCCAGCAGCTTACCTCAGGGCGGTAGTGGCTACACCTTC.

The chain joins TRBV6-5 to TRBJ1-1, with unresolved D. Germline V gene data show CDR1 as MNHEY and CDR2 as SVGAGI. The length of the CDR3 is 15 residues. The V and J ends lost 0 bases and 4 bases respectively, with 12 bases between them. In DNA, the CDR3 is TGTGCCAGCAGTTACTCGATCGGCAGCCCCACTGAAGCTTTCTTT. Its translation is CASSYSIGSPTEAFF.

For the CDR3, the DNA is TGTGCCAGCAGCCCAAGGCTGGGGAACACCGGGGAGCTGTTTTTT. Protein product: CASSPRLGNTGELFF. The chain is built from TRBV7-3 and TRBJ2-2; D ambiguous. Germline assignment: CDR1 SGHTA and CDR2 FQGTGA. The CDR3 runs to 15 residues. V was pared by 5 bases and J by 1 base, with 11 bases between.